Listed below are T cell receptor beta chains from one sample, sequenced in a study of T cell responses to AZD1222 COVID-19 vaccine. The protocol was immunoSEQ multiplex PCR, while the TCRdb copy is restricted to in-frame clones and leaves out a portion. The sample includes tens of thousands of clones, roughly 89% of them seen just once. Sample: peripheral blood, taken 28 days after the second AZD1222 dose. These receptors were collected from an adult who received the AZD1222 COVID-19 vaccine. CDR3s include the opening cysteine and the closing phenylalanine or tryptophan. D genes are given only for firm matches.

D: -; V: TRBV11-3; CDR3: CVGKRGARQPQHF
D: TRBD2; V: TRBV10-3; CDR3: CAIRAGGGSYEQYF
D: -; V: TRBV5-1; CDR3: CASSLLGGLQNTGELFF
D: -; V: TRBV6-2/TRBV6-3; CDR3: CASRPGGLGYGYTF
D: -; V: TRBV29-1; CDR3: CSVALGLYTEAFF
D: -; V: TRBV5-5; CDR3: CASSFAVNTEAFF
D: TRBD2; V: TRBV6-4; CDR3: CASSDAGGRDTQYF
D: TRBD2; V: TRBV5-1; CDR3: CASSSPGREGIEQYF
D: -; V: TRBV3-1/TRBV3-2; CDR3: CASSQDPDRRSPLHF
D: TRBD1; V: TRBV27; CDR3: CASKGTENSPLHF
D: -; V: TRBV29-1; CDR3: CSGTGWGKEQFF
D: TRBD1; V: TRBV19; CDR3: CASSIKVGQNPNYGYTF
D: -; V: TRBV6-6; CDR3: CASKGGGRGTGELFF
D: -; V: TRBV12-2; CDR3: CASRLAGPSGSRGGYEQYF
D: -; V: TRBV11-2; CDR3: CASSSSTQYF
D: TRBD2; V: TRBV18; CDR3: CASSHKGLAVAYEQYF
D: -; V: TRBV19; CDR3: CASSIGLPNEQFF
D: TRBD1; V: TRBV28; CDR3: CASSLLLGTGGEGYTF
D: -; V: TRBV29-1; CDR3: CSAQQGGGTEAFF
D: TRBD2; V: TRBV19; CDR3: CASSGRLAGGNNEQFF
D: TRBD2; V: TRBV6-1; CDR3: CASSDLLAGGSYEQYF
D: TRBD1; V: TRBV29-1; CDR3: CSAGGGTGGYQETQYF
D: -; V: TRBV15; CDR3: CATSPYPGGSSYNEQFF
D: TRBD2; V: TRBV11-3; CDR3: CASSLGGGGSYNEQFF
D: -; V: TRBV28; CDR3: CASSPGVRGYTF
D: TRBD1; V: TRBV15; CDR3: CATSSAGQGKDQPQHF
D: TRBD1; V: TRBV5-6; CDR3: CASSLTGIHEQYF
D: -; V: TRBV2; CDR3: CASSVFLGDTQYF
D: TRBD1; V: TRBV25-1; CDR3: CASSEGGRGLYGYTF
D: -; V: TRBV14; CDR3: CASSLWAGQETQYF
D: -; V: TRBV9; CDR3: CASSVEWGQNTEAFF
D: -; V: TRBV18; CDR3: CASSSGTGNTIYF
D: TRBD2; V: TRBV4-1; CDR3: CASSQIAGGYEQYF
D: -; V: TRBV12-2; CDR3: CAKTGLDVSYEQYF
D: -; V: TRBV3-1/TRBV3-2; CDR3: CASSQGRFTGRRYGYTF
D: -; V: TRBV5-1; CDR3: CASRLSRGRVTDTQYF
D: -; V: TRBV10-3; CDR3: CATSSGTLSSGYTF
D: -; V: TRBV18; CDR3: CASSPPADQEPQYF
D: -; V: TRBV14; CDR3: CASSHQGWGGTDTQYF
D: -; V: TRBV9; CDR3: CASSVGHLTGELFF
D: -; V: TRBV12-3/TRBV12-4; CDR3: CASSLAALHEQYF
D: -; V: TRBV3-1/TRBV3-2; CDR3: CASNSLGELFF
D: -; V: TRBV5-1; CDR3: CASYEGGFGPGNTIYF
D: TRBD2; V: TRBV7-8; CDR3: CASSSSPSGGGKQETQYF
D: TRBD1; V: TRBV18; CDR3: CASSQGVLEQFF
D: TRBD2; V: TRBV27; CDR3: CASSSGLGTSGGANEQYF
D: -; V: TRBV28; CDR3: CASSLGSISNQPQHF
D: -; V: TRBV27; CDR3: CASSLGRDRKPLHF
D: TRBD1; V: TRBV27; CDR3: CASSLSGQGRNYGYTF
D: -; V: TRBV5-1; CDR3: CASSLAGALDYGYTF
D: -; V: TRBV1; CDR3: CTSSQDRCRAPTEAFF
D: -; V: TRBV18; CDR3: CASSSSSGGGSPLHF
D: TRBD1; V: TRBV6-5; CDR3: CASDPRTGLSYGYTF
D: -; V: TRBV20-1; CDR3: CSARGAGKQFF
D: -; V: TRBV10-3; CDR3: CAISEGTGSPLHF